This T cell receptor beta chain was sequenced in a study of shared T cell receptors in the human thymus. Comments on this clone: This CDR3 fails to terminate in the conserved phenylalanine or tryptophan, so it likely reflects a read error. No DNA is shown, since the ends of the CDR3 on it are uncertain; the CDR3 is the one TCRdb lists.

Produced via immunoSEQ multiplex PCR; TCRdb's table is partial and in-frame only. The sample records approximately 490,000 clones, around 78% being singletons. Looked up from germline, CDR1 is SGHDT and CDR2 is YYEEEE. Including both end residues, the CDR3 is 12 amino acids long. The same data also went into a second study, on human thymus T cells. That paper adds: From resections taken during corrective heart surgery, the thymus tissue was obtained. The authors found apparently biased V and J gene usage in thymic and blood repertoires. Highly overlapping thymic repertoires in unrelated individuals were reported by related research.

The receptor comes from a boy younger than two with a congenital heart defect. This sequence joins TRBV5-6 and TRBJ2-4; the D call in the table, TRBD1, was not verified against the DNA. Sequencing input: thymocytes. The CDR3 reads CASSSRDRGPLV.